This entry describes one T cell receptor beta chain. Measured with immunoSEQ multiplex PCR; TCRdb has only the in-frame clones, and not every one. The sample shows about 71,000 clones, around nine tenths of them seen only once. The source of the sample is a study of OX40 agonist ivuxolimab in advanced cancers. Overall study: Across the patients, intravenous ivuxolimab was delivered every 2 weeks at 0.01 to 10 mg/kg.

There are 13 residues in the CDR3. The V gene's germline CDR1 is ENHRY and CDR2 SYGVKD. V lost 0 bases, J lost 8 bases, and 10 bases lay in between. The receptor was isolated from an adult with an advanced solid tumor such as melanoma, head and neck, liver or kidney cancer. This chain links TRBV10-3 with TRBJ1-2; no reliable D call. Sequenced material: CD4+ or CD8+ T cells sorted from blood, taken in a trial of the OX40 agonist ivuxolimab. CDR3 nucleotide sequence: TGTGCCATCAGTGAGTCGAGAGGTTTCGGCTACACCTTC. Its protein is CAISESRGFGYTF.